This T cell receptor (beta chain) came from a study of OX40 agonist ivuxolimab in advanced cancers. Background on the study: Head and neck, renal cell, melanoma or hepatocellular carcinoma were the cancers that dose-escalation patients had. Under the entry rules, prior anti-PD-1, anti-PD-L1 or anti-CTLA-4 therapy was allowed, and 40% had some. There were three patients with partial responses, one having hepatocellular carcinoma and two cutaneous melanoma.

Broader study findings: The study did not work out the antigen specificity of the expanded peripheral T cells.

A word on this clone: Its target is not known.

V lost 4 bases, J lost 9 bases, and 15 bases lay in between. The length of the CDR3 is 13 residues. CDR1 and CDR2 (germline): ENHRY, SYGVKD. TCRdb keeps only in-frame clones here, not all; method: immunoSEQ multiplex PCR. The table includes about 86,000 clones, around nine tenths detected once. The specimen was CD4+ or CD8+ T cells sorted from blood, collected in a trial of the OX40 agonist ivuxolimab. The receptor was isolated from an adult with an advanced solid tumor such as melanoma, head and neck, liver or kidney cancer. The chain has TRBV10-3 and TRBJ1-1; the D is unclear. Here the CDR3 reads CAISGDGSYKAFF. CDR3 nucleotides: TGTGCCATCAGTGGCGATGGGTCCTATAAAGCTTTCTTT.